The entry below gives a single T cell receptor beta chain sequence along with its context. Its antigen is not known. The CDR3 is 10 amino acids. From germline, CDR1 is SQVTM and CDR2 ANQGSEA. V lost 5 bases to trimming and J lost 9 bases, with 10 bases between them. The data were produced by immunoSEQ multiplex PCR, yet TCRdb's version contains in-frame clones alone and is incomplete. Among tens of thousands of clones, approximately 97% were seen once, and the ten largest hold over 9.5%. The sample comes from a study of cytomegalovirus exposure and HLA in healthy donors. Study-level points and caveats: The tendency of first-cohort TCR clusters to co-occur in the 120 or so validation repertoires emerged from a later analysis. Altogether, 160 or so TCR beta chains were recorded as cytomegalovirus-associated.

The receptor was derived from a man aged 30 to 39 in good health and CMV-seropositive. Sequencing was performed on PBMCs. The gene calls are TRBV29-1 and TRBJ1-1, with D maybe TRBD1 (6 bases). CDR3 loop: CSVRGGQAFF. CDR3 bases: TGCAGCGTTCGGGGGGGGCAAGCTTTCTTT.